This T cell receptor (beta chain) was retrieved from a study of radiotherapy plus CTLA-4 blockade in lung cancer. At the level of the study: There were objective responses in 15% to 20% of patients, and over 30% had disease control.

In the case of this clone: Its antigen is currently unknown.

Using immunoSEQ multiplex PCR, the repertoire was profiled, and TCRdb retains in-frame clones only, with some absent. The table includes approximately 77,000 clones, under 90% detected once. Germline CDR1 reads SGHRS; CDR2 reads YFSETQ. The CDR3 is made up of 15 amino acids. The V end was cut by 0 bases, the J end by 2 bases, with 11 bases between. Study observations and caveats: Researchers report tumor-derived TCR clones expanding in blood after radiotherapy plus ipilimumab.

CTLA-4 blockade using ipilimumab, together with focal radiation, was received by patients with chemo-refractory metastatic non-small-cell lung cancer. The clonotype was recovered from a human donor with non-small cell lung cancer who had stable disease on radiotherapy plus ipilimumab. The chain is built from TRBV5-1 and TRBJ1-1, with D unclear. The sample was peripheral blood, taken from a patient treated with radiotherapy plus ipilimumab. CDR3 region: CASSLDGRPNTEAFF. CDR3 in DNA: TGCGCCAGCAGCTTGGATGGCAGGCCCAACACTGAAGCTTTCTTT.